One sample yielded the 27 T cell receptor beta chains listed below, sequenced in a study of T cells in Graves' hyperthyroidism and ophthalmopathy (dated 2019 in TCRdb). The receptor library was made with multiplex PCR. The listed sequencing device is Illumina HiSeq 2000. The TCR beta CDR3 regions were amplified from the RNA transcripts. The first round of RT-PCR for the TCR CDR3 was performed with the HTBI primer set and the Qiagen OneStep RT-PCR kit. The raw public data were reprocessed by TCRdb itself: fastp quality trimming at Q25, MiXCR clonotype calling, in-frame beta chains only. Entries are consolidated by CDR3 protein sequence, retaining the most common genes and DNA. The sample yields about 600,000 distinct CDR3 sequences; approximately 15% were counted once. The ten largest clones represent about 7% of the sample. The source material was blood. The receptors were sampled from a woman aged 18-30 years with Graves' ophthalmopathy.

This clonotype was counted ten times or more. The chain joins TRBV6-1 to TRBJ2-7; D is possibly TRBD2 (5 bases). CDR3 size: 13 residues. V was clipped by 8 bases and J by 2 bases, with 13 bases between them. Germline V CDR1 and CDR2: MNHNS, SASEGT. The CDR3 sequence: CASARELTYEQYF. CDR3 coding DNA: TGTGCCAGCGCGAGGGAGCTCACCTACGAGCAGTACTTC.

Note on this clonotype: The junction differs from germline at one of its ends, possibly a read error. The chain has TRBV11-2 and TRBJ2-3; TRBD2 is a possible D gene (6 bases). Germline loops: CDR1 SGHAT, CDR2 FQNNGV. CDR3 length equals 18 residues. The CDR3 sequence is CASSQVWSSTGETDTQYF. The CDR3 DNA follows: TGCGCCAGCAGCCAAGTGTGGAGTAGTACGGGAGAAACAGATACGCAGTATTTT.

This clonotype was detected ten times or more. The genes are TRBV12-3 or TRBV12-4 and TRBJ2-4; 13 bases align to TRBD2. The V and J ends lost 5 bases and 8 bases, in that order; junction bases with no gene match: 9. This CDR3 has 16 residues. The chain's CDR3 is CASSPGTSGNLDIQYF. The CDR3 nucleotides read TGTGCCAGCAGTCCGGGGACTAGCGGGAATTTAGACATTCAGTACTTC.

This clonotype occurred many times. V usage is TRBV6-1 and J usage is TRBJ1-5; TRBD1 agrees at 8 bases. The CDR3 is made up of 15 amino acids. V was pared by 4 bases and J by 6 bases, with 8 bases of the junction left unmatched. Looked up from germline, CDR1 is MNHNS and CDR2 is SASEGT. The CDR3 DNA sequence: TGTGCCAGCAGTGGAGGGCAGGGGGCGTCTCAGCCCCAGCATTTT. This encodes CASSGGQGASQPQHF.

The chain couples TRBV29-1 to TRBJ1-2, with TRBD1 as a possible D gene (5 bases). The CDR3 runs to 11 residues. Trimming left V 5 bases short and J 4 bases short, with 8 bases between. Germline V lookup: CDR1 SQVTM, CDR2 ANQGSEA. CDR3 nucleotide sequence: TGCAGCGTTCGCGGGGCCTATGGCTACACCTTC. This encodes CSVRGAYGYTF.

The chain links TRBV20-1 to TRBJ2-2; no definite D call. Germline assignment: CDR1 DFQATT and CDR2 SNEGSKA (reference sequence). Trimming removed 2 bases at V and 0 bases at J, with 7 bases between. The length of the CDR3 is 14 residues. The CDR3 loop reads CSARSDANTGELFF. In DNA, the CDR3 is TGCAGTGCTAGATCGGACGCGAACACCGGGGAGCTGTTTTTT.

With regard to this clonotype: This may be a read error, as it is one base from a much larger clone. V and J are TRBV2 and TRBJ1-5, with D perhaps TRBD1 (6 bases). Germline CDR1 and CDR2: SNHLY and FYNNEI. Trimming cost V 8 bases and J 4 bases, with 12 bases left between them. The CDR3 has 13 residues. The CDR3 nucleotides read TGTGCCAGCGGGGACACAGTAAATCAGCCCCAGCATTTT. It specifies CASGDTVNQPQHF.

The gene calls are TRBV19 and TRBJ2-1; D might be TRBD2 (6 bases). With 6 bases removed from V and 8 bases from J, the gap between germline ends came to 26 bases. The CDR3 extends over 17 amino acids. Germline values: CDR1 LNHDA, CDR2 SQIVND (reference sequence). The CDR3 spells CASSIRAGTSSLDEQFF. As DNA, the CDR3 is TGTGCCAGTAGCATAAGGGCGGGAACCTCCTCTTTGGATGAGCAGTTCTTC.

CDR3 bases: TGTGCCAGTCAGCCGAGAGGCAGGGTGGATGGCTACACCTTC. It encodes CASQPRGRVDGYTF. The V call is TRBV2, the J call TRBJ1-2; TRBD1 might be the D (5 bases). The CDR3 is 14 residues long. Deletions cut 9 bases from V and 6 bases from J, with 20 bases between. The V gene's germline CDR1 is SNHLY and CDR2 FYNNEI.

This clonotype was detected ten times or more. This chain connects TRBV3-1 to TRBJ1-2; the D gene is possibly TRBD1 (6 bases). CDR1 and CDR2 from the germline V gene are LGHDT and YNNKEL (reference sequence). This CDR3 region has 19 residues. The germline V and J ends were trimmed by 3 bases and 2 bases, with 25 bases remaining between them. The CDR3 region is CASSHLPTTGTTTNYGYTF. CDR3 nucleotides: TGTGCCAGCAGCCATCTACCCACTACCGGGACAACGACCAACTATGGCTACACCTTC.

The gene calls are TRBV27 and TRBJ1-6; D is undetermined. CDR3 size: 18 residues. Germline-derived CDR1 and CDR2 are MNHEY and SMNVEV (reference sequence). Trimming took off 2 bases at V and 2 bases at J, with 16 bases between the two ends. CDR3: CASSLVGRRATYNSPLHF. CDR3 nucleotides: TGTGCCAGCAGTTTAGTCGGACGTCGAGCAACCTATAATTCACCCCTCCACTTT.

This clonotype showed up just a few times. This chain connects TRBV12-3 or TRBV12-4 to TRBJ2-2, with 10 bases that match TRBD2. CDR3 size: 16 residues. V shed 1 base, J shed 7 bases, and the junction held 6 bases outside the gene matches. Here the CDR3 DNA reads TGTGCCAGCAGTTTAGGCCAGCTAGCGGGAGTCGGGGAGCTGTTTTTT. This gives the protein CASSLGQLAGVGELFF.

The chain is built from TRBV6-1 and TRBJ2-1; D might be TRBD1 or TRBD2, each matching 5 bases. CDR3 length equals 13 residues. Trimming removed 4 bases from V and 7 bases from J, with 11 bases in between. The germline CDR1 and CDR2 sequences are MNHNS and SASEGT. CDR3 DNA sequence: TGTGCCAGCAGTGTCCGGGGCACTAATGAGCAGTTCTTC. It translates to CASSVRGTNEQFF.

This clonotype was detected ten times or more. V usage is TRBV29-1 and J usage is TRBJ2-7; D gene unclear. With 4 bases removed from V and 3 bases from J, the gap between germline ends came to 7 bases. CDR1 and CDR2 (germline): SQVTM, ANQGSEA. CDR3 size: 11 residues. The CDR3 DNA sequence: TGCAGCGTTGGTGTTTTCTACGAGCAGTACTTC. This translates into CSVGVFYEQYF.

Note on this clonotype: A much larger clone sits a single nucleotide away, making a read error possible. The CDR3 here is CASSHRDRVGTEASF. The CDR3 DNA is TGTGCCAGCAGTCACCGGGACAGGGTTGGCACTGAAGCTTCCTTT. The chain has TRBV7-9 and TRBJ1-1, with 9 bases that match TRBD1. The CDR3 sequence is 15 residues long. The V gene's germline CDR1 is SEHNR and CDR2 FQNEAQ (reference sequence). Together with reference TRBV7-9 and TRBJ1-1, the CDR3 gives the full variable domain: DTGVSQNPRHKITKRGQNVTFRCDPISEHNRLYWYRQTLGQGPEFLTYFQNEAQLEKSRLLSDRFSAERPKGSFSTLEIQRTEQGDSAMYLCASSHRDRVGTEASFGQGTRLTVV.

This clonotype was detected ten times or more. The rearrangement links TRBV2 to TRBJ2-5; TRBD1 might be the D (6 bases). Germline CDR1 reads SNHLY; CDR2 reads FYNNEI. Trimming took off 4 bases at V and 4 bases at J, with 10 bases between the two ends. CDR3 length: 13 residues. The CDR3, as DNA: TGTGCCAGCAGTGGTCCAGGGGTAGAGACCCAGTACTTC. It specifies CASSGPGVETQYF.

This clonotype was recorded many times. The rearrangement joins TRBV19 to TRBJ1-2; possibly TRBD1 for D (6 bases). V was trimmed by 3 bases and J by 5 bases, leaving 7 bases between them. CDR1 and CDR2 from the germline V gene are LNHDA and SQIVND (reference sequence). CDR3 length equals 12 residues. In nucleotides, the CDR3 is TGTGCCAGTAGTATCGGACAGTATGGCTACACCTTC. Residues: CASSIGQYGYTF.

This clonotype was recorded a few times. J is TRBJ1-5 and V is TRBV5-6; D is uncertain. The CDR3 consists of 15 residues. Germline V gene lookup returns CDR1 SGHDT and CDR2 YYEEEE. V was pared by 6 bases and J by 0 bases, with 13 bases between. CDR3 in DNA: TGTGCCAGCACCTACTCGGGCAATAGCAATCAGCCCCAGCATTTT. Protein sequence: CASTYSGNSNQPQHF.

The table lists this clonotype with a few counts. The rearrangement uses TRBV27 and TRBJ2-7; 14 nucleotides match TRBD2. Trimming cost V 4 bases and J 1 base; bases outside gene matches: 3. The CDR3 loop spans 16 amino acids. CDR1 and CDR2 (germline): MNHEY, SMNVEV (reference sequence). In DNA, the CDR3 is TGTGCCAGCAGTTCGGGACTAGCGGGGGCATCCTACGAGCAGTACTTC. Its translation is CASSSGLAGASYEQYF.

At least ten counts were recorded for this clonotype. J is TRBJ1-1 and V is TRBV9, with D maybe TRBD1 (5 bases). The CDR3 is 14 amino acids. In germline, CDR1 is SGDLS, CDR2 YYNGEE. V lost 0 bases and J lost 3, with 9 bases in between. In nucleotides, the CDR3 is TGTGCCAGCAGCGTAGACGGGGGTTACACTGAAGCTTTCTTT. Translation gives CASSVDGGYTEAFF.

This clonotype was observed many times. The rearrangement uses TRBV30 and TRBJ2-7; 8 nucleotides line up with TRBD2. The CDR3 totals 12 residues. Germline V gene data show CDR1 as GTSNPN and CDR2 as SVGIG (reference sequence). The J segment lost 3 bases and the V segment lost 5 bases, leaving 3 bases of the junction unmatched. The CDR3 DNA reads TGTGCCTGGGCGGGGGGCGGCTACGAGCAGTACTTC. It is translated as CAWAGGGYEQYF.

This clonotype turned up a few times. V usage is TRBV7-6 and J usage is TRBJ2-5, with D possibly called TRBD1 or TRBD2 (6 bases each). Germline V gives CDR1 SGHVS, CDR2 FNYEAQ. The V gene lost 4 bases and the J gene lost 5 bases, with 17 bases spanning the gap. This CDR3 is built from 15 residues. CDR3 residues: CASSSPGGLGETQYF. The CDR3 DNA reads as TGTGCCAGCAGCTCGCCTGGGGGGCTCGGGGAGACCCAGTACTTC.

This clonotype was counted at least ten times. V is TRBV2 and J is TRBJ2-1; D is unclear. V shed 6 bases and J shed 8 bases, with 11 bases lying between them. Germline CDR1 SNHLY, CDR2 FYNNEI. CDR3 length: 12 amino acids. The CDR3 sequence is CASSPPAHEQFF. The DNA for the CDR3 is TGTGCCAGCAGCCCCCCGGCCCATGAGCAGTTCTTC.

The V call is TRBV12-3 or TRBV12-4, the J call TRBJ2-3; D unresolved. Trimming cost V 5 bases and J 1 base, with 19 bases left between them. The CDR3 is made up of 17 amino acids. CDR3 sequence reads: CASSPYQIIPGTDTQYF. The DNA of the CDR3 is TGTGCCAGCAGTCCGTACCAGATAATCCCGGGCACAGATACGCAGTATTTT.

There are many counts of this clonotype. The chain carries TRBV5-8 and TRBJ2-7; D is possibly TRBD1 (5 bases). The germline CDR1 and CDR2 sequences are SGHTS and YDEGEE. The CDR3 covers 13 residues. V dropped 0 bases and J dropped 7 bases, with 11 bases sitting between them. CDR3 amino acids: CASSLVGVEEQYF. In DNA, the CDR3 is TGTGCCAGCAGCTTGGTAGGGGTCGAAGAGCAGTACTTC.

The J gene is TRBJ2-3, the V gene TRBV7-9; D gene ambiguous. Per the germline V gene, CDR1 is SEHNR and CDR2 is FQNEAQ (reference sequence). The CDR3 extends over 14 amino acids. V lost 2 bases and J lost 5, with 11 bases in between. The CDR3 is CASSLPELLDTQYF. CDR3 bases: TGTGCCAGCAGCTTACCAGAACTCCTAGATACGCAGTATTTT.

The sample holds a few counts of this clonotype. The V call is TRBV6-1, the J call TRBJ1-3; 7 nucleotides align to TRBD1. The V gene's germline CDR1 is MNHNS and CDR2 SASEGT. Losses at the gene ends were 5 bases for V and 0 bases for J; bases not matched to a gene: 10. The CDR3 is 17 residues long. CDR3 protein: CASSKRDRISSGNTIYF. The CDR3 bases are TGTGCCAGCAGTAAAAGGGACAGAATTTCCTCTGGAAACACCATATATTTT.